This passage covers 32 T cell receptor beta chains from one sample sequenced in a study of blood T cell repertoires in COVID-19. Assay used: immunoSEQ multiplex PCR; TCRdb lists only in-frame clones, some missing. Of about 520,000 clones detected, 75% to 90% appear once; the ten largest clones hold about 3.2%. The sequencing sample was made of peripheral blood. The receptors were sampled from a human donor in a cohort sampled during active COVID-19.

Only a few counts were recorded for this clone. The chain employs TRBV5-1 and TRBJ2-7; 14 positions match TRBD2. The CDR3 contains 15 residues. The germline gives CDR1 SGHRS, CDR2 YFSETQ. After removal of 5 bases from V and 9 bases from J, the junction contained 10 bases not matched to a gene. The DNA of the CDR3 is TGCGCCAGCAGGTCGGGACTAGCGGGAGTTGTTGTGCAGTACTTC. As protein: CASRSGLAGVVVQYF.

V gene TRBV5-8 combines with J gene TRBJ2-7; 9 nucleotides agree with TRBD1. CDR1 is SGHTS and CDR2 is YDEGEE in the germline V gene. The CDR3 loop spans 15 amino acids. The V and J ends lost 0 bases and 3 bases, in that order; junction bases with no gene match: 4. The DNA for the CDR3 is TGTGCCAGCAGCTTGGCAGGGACAGGGAGCTACGAGCAGTACTTC. It yields the protein CASSLAGTGSYEQYF.

V gene TRBV7-2 combines with J gene TRBJ1-5; D remains ambiguous. CDR1 is SGHTA and CDR2 is FQGNSA in the germline V gene. V dropped 5 bases and J dropped 2 bases, with 13 bases sitting between them. The CDR3 contains 15 residues. CDR3 nucleotides: TGTGCCAGCAGCCCCGGACTGCTCGGCAATCAGCCCCAGCATTTT. It encodes CASSPGLLGNQPQHF.

The CDR3 loop reads CATRNRGNTGELFF. CDR3 DNA sequence: TGTGCCACCCGTAACAGGGGCAACACCGGGGAGCTGTTTTTT. This chain joins TRBV24-1 and TRBJ2-2, with 7 bases identical to TRBD1. Trimming cost V 9 bases and J 2 bases; bases outside gene matches: 5. The CDR3 consists of 14 residues. The germline CDR1 and CDR2 sequences are KGHDR and SFDVKD.

V usage is TRBV15 and J usage is TRBJ1-1; TRBD1 matches 9 bases. The V and J ends lost 3 bases and 4 bases, in that order; junction bases with no gene match: 6. Per the germline V gene, CDR1 is LNHNV and CDR2 is YYDKDF (reference sequence). CDR3 length equals 15 residues. CDR3 loop: CATSSIQGAVTEAFF. In nucleotides, the CDR3 is TGTGCCACCAGCAGTATACAGGGGGCGGTCACTGAAGCTTTCTTT.

This clone was picked up one time. The chain has TRBV5-1 and TRBJ2-5; 10 nucleotides line up with TRBD2. The CDR3 extends over 14 amino acids. With V trimmed by 4 bases and J by 4 bases, 4 bases remained unmatched. Germline assignment: CDR1 SGHRS and CDR2 YFSETQ. The CDR3 spells CASSPGTSAETQYF. The CDR3 DNA is TGCGCCAGCAGCCCGGGGACTAGCGCAGAGACCCAGTACTTC.

This clone was detected only a few times. This chain uses TRBV30 with TRBJ1-1, with no clear D. V shed 0 bases and J shed 3 bases, with 20 bases lying between them. Per germline, CDR1 GTSNPN and CDR2 SVGIG (reference sequence). The CDR3 consists of 17 residues. The CDR3 protein is CAWSVWRAGFGDTEAFF. The CDR3 bases are TGTGCCTGGAGTGTATGGAGGGCGGGGTTTGGGGACACTGAAGCTTTCTTT.

This clone was seen a single time. J is TRBJ2-2 and V is TRBV6-5; D ambiguous. The CDR3 covers 13 residues. CDR1 is MNHEY, CDR2 SVGAGI, per germline. V was clipped by 2 bases and J by 6 bases, with 7 bases between them. The CDR3 region has the DNA TGTGCCAGCAGTTACGTGGGCCCCGGGGAGCTGTTTTTT. Its translation: CASSYVGPGELFF.

V gene TRBV4-1 combines with J gene TRBJ2-1; TRBD2 agrees at 9 bases. Trimming removed 5 bases from V and 1 base from J; junction bases left unmatched: 9. Germline V gene data show CDR1 as MGHRA and CDR2 as YSYEKL. This CDR3 has 17 residues. CDR3 nucleotides: TGCGCCAGCAGCTCTTTACCGGGACTAGCATCCTACAATGAGCAGTTCTTC. It encodes CASSSLPGLASYNEQFF.

This sequence joins TRBV7-3 and TRBJ2-5; TRBD1 agrees at 8 bases. V lost 5 bases to trimming and J lost 1 base; unmatched junction nucleotides: 0. The CDR3 is 13 amino acids. Germline loops: CDR1 SGHTA, CDR2 FQGTGA. The CDR3 nucleotides read TGTGCCAGCAGCCAGGGGGCCCAAGAGACCCAGTACTTC. It is translated as CASSQGAQETQYF.

This clone has ten or more counts. This same CDR3 is encoded by further DNA sequences in the sample. This chain uses TRBV27 with TRBJ1-2; 10 nucleotides align to TRBD1. Germline V gene sequence: CDR1 MNHEY, CDR2 SMNVEV (reference sequence). The trim removed 3 bases at V and 4 bases at J, leaving 5 bases unmatched. The CDR3 has 15 amino acids. The CDR3 is CASSFRDRGRYGYTF. In DNA form, the CDR3 reads TGTGCCAGCAGTTTCCGGGACAGGGGACGCTATGGCTACACCTTC.

The chain has TRBV2 and TRBJ1-2, with D maybe TRBD1 (6 bases). Trimming shortened V by 4 bases and J by 6 bases, and 18 bases separated the two germline ends. Germline CDR1 is SNHLY and CDR2 is FYNNEI. The CDR3 runs 15 residues. The CDR3 loop reads CASSAYNQGLNGYTF. CDR3 coding DNA: TGTGCCAGCAGTGCTTATAATCAGGGGTTGAATGGCTACACCTTC.

The rearrangement joins TRBV4-2 to TRBJ1-5; 7 bases fit TRBD1. Per the germline V gene, CDR1 is LGHNA and CDR2 is YNFKEQ. The CDR3 extends over 19 amino acids. The ends lost 1 base at V and 9 bases at J; junction bases unmatched: 21. The CDR3 coding sequence is TGTGCCAGCAGCCAAGTGCTATCAAGGGGACAGATCGCCCAGGGGCCCCAGCATTTT. Amino acids: CASSQVLSRGQIAQGPQHF.

The table lists this clone with many counts. This sequence joins TRBV12-2 and TRBJ2-1; TRBD2 is the table's D call, not checked against the DNA. TRBV12-2 constitutes a pseudogene. The CDR3 consists of 18 residues. In DNA form, the CDR3 reads TGTGCAAGTCGCTTAGCGCTAAAAGGACTAGCTCGACGCAATGAGCAGTTCTTC. Its protein is CASRLALKGLARRNEQFF.

This clone appeared many times. The J gene is TRBJ2-2, the V gene TRBV19, with D tentatively TRBD1 (6 bases). The germline V and J ends were trimmed by 4 bases and 4 bases, with 22 bases remaining between them. Per germline, CDR1 LNHDA and CDR2 SQIVND (reference sequence). This CDR3 has 18 amino acids. CDR3 bases: TGTGCCAGTAGTACAGTACCCCTCAGGGGAGCGAGCACCGGGGAGCTGTTTTTT. This gives the protein CASSTVPLRGASTGELFF.

The chain has TRBV7-9 and TRBJ1-6; the D is unclear. Trimming pared 5 bases from V and 7 bases from J, leaving 12 bases between. The CDR3 is 14 residues long. CDR1 is SEHNR, CDR2 FQNEAQ, per germline (reference sequence). CDR3 DNA sequence: TGTGCCAGCAGCCTCTCGGAACAGAATTCACCCCTCCACTTT. Its protein product is CASSLSEQNSPLHF.

V usage is TRBV25-1 and J usage is TRBJ2-7; TRBD2 is a possible D gene (7 bases). Deletions cut 1 base from V and 7 bases from J, with 20 bases between. CDR1 is MGHDK, CDR2 SYGVNS, per germline. The CDR3 runs 16 residues. Here the CDR3 DNA reads TGTGCCAGCAGTGAATTCCCAGGGGAGGGGAGAGGTGAGCAGTACTTC. Residues: CASSEFPGEGRGEQYF.

This clone was recorded only once. The J gene is TRBJ1-3, the V gene TRBV5-6; D is unresolved. Between the trimmed V and J ends, which lost 0 bases and 0 bases, there was a span of 7 bases. Germline values: CDR1 SGHDT, CDR2 YYEEEE. The CDR3 runs to 15 residues. The DNA of the CDR3 is TGTGCCAGCAGCTTGGGCCACTTCTCTGGAAACACCATATATTTT. Protein: CASSLGHFSGNTIYF.

The V gene is TRBV7-6, the J gene TRBJ2-7, with TRBD2 identical over 12 bases. The CDR3 totals 16 residues. Germline trimming cut 4 bases from V and 2 bases from J; bases unmatched to any gene: 6. Germline CDR1 and CDR2: SGHVS and FNYEAQ. The CDR3 region has the DNA TGTGCCAGCAGCTCAGGACTAGCGGGAATTCCCTACGAGCAGTACTTC. As protein: CASSSGLAGIPYEQYF.

The genes are TRBV7-9 and TRBJ1-1; TRBD1 matches 8 bases. Germline values: CDR1 SEHNR, CDR2 FQNEAQ (reference sequence). The CDR3 sequence is 17 residues long. V shed 2 bases and J 1 base; nucleotides not matched to a gene: 9. The CDR3 bases are TGTGCCAGCAGCTTAAATCGGTCAGGGGGCGCGAACACTGAAGCTTTCTTT. This translates into CASSLNRSGGANTEAFF.

The chain joins TRBV10-3 to TRBJ1-2, with D possibly being TRBD1 (5 bases). CDR3 length: 13 residues. Looked up from germline, CDR1 is ENHRY and CDR2 is SYGVKD. V was shortened by 0 bases and J by 4 bases, with 6 bases between the two germline ends. CDR3 in amino acids: CAISESGGYGYTF. As DNA, the CDR3 is TGTGCCATCAGTGAGTCGGGGGGCTATGGCTACACCTTC.

The table lists this clone with a few counts. Additional DNA sequences in this sample encode the identical CDR3. CDR3 sequence reads: CAWSKGANTEAFF. Written as DNA, the CDR3 is TGTGCCTGGAGTAAGGGGGCGAACACTGAAGCTTTCTTT. V is TRBV30 and J is TRBJ1-1; TRBD1 matches at 7 bases. V lost 2 bases to trimming and J lost 1 base; unmatched junction nucleotides: 1. CDR3 size: 13 residues. Per the germline V gene, CDR1 is GTSNPN and CDR2 is SVGIG (reference sequence).

This clone was seen a few times. CDR3 protein: CASSLVGTGDMDEQFF. For the CDR3, the DNA is TGCGCCAGCAGCTTGGTGGGGACAGGGGATATGGATGAGCAGTTCTTC. The chain is built from TRBV5-1 and TRBJ2-1; 10 bases line up with TRBD1. Germline V gives CDR1 SGHRS, CDR2 YFSETQ. V trimming: 0 bases; J trimming: 8 bases; junction bases outside the gene matches: 8. The length of the CDR3 is 16 residues.

The chain is built from TRBV19 and TRBJ2-2; unclear D gene. The V end lost 9 bases, the J end lost 1 base, and 15 bases lay between the germline ends. The CDR3 spans 15 residues. Germline assignment: CDR1 LNHDA and CDR2 SQIVND (reference sequence). DNA for the CDR3: TGTGCCAGCGTTCGGAGTCCAAAGAACACCGGGGAGCTGTTTTTT. Translating it yields CASVRSPKNTGELFF.

The chain has TRBV10-2 and TRBJ2-2; 8 bases are shared with TRBD1. V gave up 2 bases and J gave up 1 base; unmatched junction bases: 3. Germline assignment: CDR1 WSHSY and CDR2 SAAADI. CDR3 length: 16 residues. The CDR3 coding sequence is TGCGCCAGCAGTGAGCCAGGACAGGGGAACACCGGGGAGCTGTTTTTT. This codes for CASSEPGQGNTGELFF.

This clone was observed a handful of times. The CDR3 DNA is TGTGCCTGGAGTGGAATAGGCCAGGACTACGAGCAGTACTTC. Protein sequence: CAWSGIGQDYEQYF. The rearrangement links TRBV30 to TRBJ2-7; D remains ambiguous. V lost 1 base and J 3 bases, leaving 13 bases between the germline ends. The germline V gene encodes CDR1 GTSNPN and CDR2 SVGIG (reference sequence). There are 14 residues in the CDR3.

The chain links TRBV4-3 to TRBJ2-3; D gene unclear. Germline values: CDR1 LGHNA, CDR2 YSLEER. The length of the CDR3 is 16 residues. The V and J ends lost 0 bases and 2 bases respectively, with 12 bases between them. The CDR3: CASSQDPHAATDTQYF. Here the CDR3 DNA reads TGCGCCAGCAGCCAAGATCCCCACGCGGCCACAGATACGCAGTATTTT.

The chain employs TRBV5-1 and TRBJ1-1, with TRBD1 matching over 8 bases. Looked up from germline, CDR1 is SGHRS and CDR2 is YFSETQ. V shed 1 base, J shed 1 base, and the junction held 6 bases outside the gene matches. There are 16 residues in the CDR3. The chain's CDR3 is CASSLRQGPRNTEAFF. CDR3 in DNA: TGCGCCAGCAGCTTGAGACAGGGGCCACGGAACACTGAAGCTTTCTTT.

J is TRBJ1-5 and V is TRBV7-9; 7 nucleotides match TRBD1. V was clipped by 0 bases and J by 9 bases; unmatched bases: 5. The CDR3 is 14 amino acids. The germline gives CDR1 SEHNR, CDR2 FQNEAQ (reference sequence). CDR3 DNA sequence: TGTGCCAGCAGCTTAGCGGGACAGTACGCGCCCCAGCATTTT. It translates to CASSLAGQYAPQHF.

The chain joins TRBV9 to TRBJ1-2, with D perhaps TRBD1 (6 bases). V was pared by 0 bases and J by 5 bases, with 14 bases between. The CDR3 is 15 amino acids. Germline V gene data show CDR1 as SGDLS and CDR2 as YYNGEE. The CDR3 here is CASSVGGGGSYGYTF. The DNA of the CDR3 is TGTGCCAGCAGCGTAGGAGGGGGAGGGTCTTATGGCTACACCTTC.

The chain has TRBV19 and TRBJ2-7; 7 bases align to TRBD1. This CDR3 is built from 13 residues. Germline V lookup: CDR1 LNHDA, CDR2 SQIVND (reference sequence). Trimming cost V 5 bases and J 6 bases; bases outside gene matches: 7. The CDR3 loop is CASSSGTASEQYF. As DNA, the CDR3 is TGTGCCAGTAGTTCGGGGACAGCCTCCGAGCAGTACTTC.

This clone turned up a few times. This chain connects TRBV19 to TRBJ1-4; D is uncertain. V lost 2 bases to trimming and J lost 10 bases, with 8 bases between them. Germline V gives CDR1 LNHDA, CDR2 SQIVND (reference sequence). This CDR3 comprises 12 residues. CDR3 coding DNA: TGTGCCAGTAGTATAAGGGAGGGAAAACTGTTTTTT. Translating it yields CASSIREGKLFF.